The T cell receptor beta chain described here comes from a study of regulatory T cells in long-lasting Graves disease. Germline V gene data show CDR1 as MDHEN and CDR2 as SYDVKM. V was cut by 6 bases and J by 7 bases, with 13 bases left in between. CDR3 length: 12 amino acids. This clonotype was detected many times. Its antigen is as yet unknown. Relying on iRepertoire HTBI primers and Arm-PCR of CDR3 regions, the team built TCR beta libraries. TCRdb reprocessed the multiplex PCR reads with MiXCR, giving one entry per CDR3 protein. Here the sample spans approximately 490,000 distinct CDR3 sequences, 15% to 20% being singletons. Noted time point: newly diagnosed GD, antithyroid drugs for less than 3 months. The TCR library was made from RNA extracted from PBMCs. Findings of the study overall: The number of shared public clonotypes was higher in persistent patients (roughly 3,000) than new patients (around 890).

These data also formed part of another study, on T cells in Graves' hyperthyroidism and ophthalmopathy.

Here the sequenced sample was peripheral blood mononuclear cells (PBMCs), taken at new diagnosis, from a patient treated with antithyroid drugs. This clonotype was obtained from a man aged 35-49 years with Graves disease. V is TRBV28 and J is TRBJ2-7; tentatively, D is TRBD2 (6 bases). The CDR3 DNA follows: TGTGCCAGCAGCTGGGGGGATTCGGAGCAGTACTTC. Translating gives CASSWGDSEQYF.